This TCR beta chain originates from a study of metastatic and nonmetastatic thyroid tumors. General study results and limits: It was reportedly found that TCR beta diversity was significantly higher in malignant thyroid tumors than in benign nodules, a difference seen in both blood and tumor samples.

TCRdb reanalyzed the PCR reads with MiXCR. The sample has more than 13,000 clones, about 25% seen once. This clone is judged medium-sized (0.01 to 0.1%). The antigen is not known. Thyroid surgery was performed in patients who had received no treatment beforehand. Trimming pared 3 bases from V and 7 bases from J, leaving 18 bases between. The CDR3 runs 15 residues. Per germline, CDR1 LNHDA and CDR2 SQIVND (reference sequence). The sequenced sample consisted of blood. The source is a female donor with papillary thyroid cancer or a benign thyroid nodule (not recorded which). Some clones in this sample may be carry-over from other donors' samples. This chain links TRBV19 with TRBJ1-2; D may be TRBD1 (5 bases). This CDR3 is CASSISFRDSGGYTF. The CDR3, as DNA: TGTGCCAGTAGTATTTCGTTCCGGGACTCGGGTGGCTACACCTTC.